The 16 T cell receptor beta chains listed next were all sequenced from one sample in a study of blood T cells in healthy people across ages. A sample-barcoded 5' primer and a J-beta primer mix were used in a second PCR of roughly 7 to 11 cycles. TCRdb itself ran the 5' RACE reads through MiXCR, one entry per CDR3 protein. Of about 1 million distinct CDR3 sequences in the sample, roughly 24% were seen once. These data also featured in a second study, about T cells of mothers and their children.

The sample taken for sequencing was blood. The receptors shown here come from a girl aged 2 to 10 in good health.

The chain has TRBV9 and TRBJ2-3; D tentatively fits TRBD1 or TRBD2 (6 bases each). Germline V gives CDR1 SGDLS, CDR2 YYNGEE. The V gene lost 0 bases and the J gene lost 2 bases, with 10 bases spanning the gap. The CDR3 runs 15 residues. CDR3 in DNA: TGTGCCAGCAGCGTAGCGGGGGCCTTCACAGATACGCAGTATTTT. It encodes CASSVAGAFTDTQYF.

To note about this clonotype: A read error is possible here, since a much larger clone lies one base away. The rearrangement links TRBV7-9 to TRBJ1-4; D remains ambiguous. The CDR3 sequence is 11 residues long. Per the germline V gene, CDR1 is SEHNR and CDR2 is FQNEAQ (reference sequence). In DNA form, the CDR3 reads TGTTCCAGCAGCTTAGGTGAAAAACTGTTTTTT. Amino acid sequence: CSSSLGEKLFF.

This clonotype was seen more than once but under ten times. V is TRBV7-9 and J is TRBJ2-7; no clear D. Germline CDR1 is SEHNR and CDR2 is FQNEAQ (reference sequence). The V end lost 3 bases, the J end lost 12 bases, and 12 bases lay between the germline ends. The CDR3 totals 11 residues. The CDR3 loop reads CASSFGPRRYF. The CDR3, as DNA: TGTGCCAGCAGCTTCGGGCCCAGACGGTACTTC.

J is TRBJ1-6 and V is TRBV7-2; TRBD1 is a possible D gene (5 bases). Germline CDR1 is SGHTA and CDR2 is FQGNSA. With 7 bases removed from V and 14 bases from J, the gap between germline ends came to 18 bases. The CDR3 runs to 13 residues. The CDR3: CASNSLMGGALHF. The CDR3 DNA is TGTGCCAGCAACTCCCTAATGGGAGGGGCCCTCCACTTT.

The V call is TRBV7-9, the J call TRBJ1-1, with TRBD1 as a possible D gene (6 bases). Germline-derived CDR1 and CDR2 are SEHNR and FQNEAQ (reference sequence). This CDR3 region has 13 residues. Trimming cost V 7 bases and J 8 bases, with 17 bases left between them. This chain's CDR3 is CASTRGGPFEAFF. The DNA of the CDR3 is TGTGCCAGCACCCGTGGGGGGCCGTTCGAAGCTTTCTTT.

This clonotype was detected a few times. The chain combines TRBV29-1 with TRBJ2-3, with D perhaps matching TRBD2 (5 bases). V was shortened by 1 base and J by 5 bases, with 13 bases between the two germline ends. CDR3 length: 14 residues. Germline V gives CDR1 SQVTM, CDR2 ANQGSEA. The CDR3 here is CSVEGGRKEDTQYF. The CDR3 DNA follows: TGCAGCGTTGAAGGAGGGAGAAAAGAAGATACGCAGTATTTT.

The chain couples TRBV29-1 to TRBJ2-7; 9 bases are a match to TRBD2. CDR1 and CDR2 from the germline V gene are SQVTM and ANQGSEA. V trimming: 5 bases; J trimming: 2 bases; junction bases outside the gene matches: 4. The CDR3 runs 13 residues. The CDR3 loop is CSVQTSGTYEQYF. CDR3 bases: TGCAGCGTTCAGACTAGCGGCACCTACGAGCAGTACTTC.

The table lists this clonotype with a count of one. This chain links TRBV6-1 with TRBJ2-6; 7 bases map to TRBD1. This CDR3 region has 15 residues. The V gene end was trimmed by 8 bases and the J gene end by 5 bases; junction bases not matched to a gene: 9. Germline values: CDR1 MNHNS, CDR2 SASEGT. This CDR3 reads CASDVTGIRANVLTF. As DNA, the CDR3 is TGTGCCAGCGACGTGACAGGGATTAGGGCCAACGTCCTGACTTTC.

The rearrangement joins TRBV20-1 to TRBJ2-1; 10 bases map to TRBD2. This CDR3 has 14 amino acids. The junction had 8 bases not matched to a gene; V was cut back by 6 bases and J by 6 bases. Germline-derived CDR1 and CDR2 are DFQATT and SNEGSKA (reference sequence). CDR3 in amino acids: CSARLAGHPNEQFF. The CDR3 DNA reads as TGCAGTGCAAGACTAGCGGGCCATCCCAATGAGCAGTTCTTC.

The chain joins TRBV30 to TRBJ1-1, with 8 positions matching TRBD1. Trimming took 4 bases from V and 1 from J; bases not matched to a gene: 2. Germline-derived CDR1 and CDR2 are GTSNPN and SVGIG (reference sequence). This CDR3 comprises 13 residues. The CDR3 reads CAWNTGGNTEAFF. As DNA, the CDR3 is TGTGCCTGGAACACAGGGGGGAACACTGAAGCTTTCTTT.

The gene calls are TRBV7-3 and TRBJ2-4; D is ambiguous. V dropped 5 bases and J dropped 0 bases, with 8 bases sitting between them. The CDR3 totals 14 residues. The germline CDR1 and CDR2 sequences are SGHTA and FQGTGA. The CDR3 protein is CASSADGAKNIQYF. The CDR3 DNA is TGTGCCAGCAGCGCGGACGGAGCCAAAAACATTCAGTACTTC.

The CDR3 bases are TGTGCCAGCAGCCATGGGACAGGGACAACAGATACGCAGTATTTT. It yields the protein CASSHGTGTTDTQYF. The rearrangement uses TRBV3-1 and TRBJ2-3; 9 bases fit TRBD1. The CDR3 is 15 residues long. The V gene's germline CDR1 is LGHDT and CDR2 YNNKEL (reference sequence). The V segment lost 3 bases and the J segment 3 bases; nucleotides outside the gene matches: 4.

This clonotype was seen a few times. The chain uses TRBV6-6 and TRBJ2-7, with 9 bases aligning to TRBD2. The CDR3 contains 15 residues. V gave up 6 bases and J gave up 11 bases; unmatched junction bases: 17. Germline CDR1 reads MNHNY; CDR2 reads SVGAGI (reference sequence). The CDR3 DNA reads TGTGCCAGCAGGGAGGCTAGCGGGACTACCCCACGGGAGTACTTC. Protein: CASREASGTTPREYF.

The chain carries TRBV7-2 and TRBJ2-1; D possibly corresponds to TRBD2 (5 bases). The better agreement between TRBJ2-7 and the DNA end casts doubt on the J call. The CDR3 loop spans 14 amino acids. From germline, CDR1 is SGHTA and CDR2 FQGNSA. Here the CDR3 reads CASSLVWGEGEQYF. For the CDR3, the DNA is TGTGCCAGCAGCTTAGTATGGGGAGAGGGCGAGCAGTACTTC.

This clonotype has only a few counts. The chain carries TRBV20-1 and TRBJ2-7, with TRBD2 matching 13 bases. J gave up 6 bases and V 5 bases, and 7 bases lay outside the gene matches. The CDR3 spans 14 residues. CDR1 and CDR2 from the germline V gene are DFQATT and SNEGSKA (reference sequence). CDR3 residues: CSALPGLAGSEQYF. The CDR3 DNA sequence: TGCAGTGCTTTACCGGGACTAGCGGGATCCGAGCAGTACTTC.

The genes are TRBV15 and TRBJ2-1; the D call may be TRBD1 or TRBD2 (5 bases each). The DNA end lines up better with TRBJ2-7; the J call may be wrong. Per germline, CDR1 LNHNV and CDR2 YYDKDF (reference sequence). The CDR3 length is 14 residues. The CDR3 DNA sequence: TGTGCCACCAGCAGAGATCGGGGCAACTACGAGCAGTACTTC. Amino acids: CATSRDRGNYEQYF.